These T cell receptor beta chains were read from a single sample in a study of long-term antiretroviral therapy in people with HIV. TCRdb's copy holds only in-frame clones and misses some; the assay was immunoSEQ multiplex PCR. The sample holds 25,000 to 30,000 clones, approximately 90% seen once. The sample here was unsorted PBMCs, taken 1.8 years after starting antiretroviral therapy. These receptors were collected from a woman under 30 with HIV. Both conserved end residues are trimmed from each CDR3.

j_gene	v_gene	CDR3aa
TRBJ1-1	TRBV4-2	ASSQDRDTEAF
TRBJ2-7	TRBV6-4	ASSPCRIGGRGSSTYEQY
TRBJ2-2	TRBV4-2	ASRLASGTNTGELF
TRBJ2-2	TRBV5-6	ASSSFRTAPSTGELF
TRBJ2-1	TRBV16	ASSKSGQGYNYNEQF
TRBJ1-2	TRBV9	ASSVGPVNYGYT
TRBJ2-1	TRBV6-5	ASRLRQGGLDEQF
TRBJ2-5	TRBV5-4	ASSSAVAGGLTQY
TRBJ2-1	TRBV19	ASSISARSDNEQF
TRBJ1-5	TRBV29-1	SVVVALRCNQPQH
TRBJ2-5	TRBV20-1	SARYGGTQY
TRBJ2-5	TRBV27	ASSPRDGKETQY
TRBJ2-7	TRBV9	ASSPGGSGLFEQY
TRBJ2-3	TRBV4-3	ASSQDPGPSTDTQY
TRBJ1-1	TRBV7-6	ASSPLGMNTEAF
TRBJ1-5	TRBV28	ATYRGNQPQH
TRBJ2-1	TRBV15	ATSRGGSGAPFYNEQF
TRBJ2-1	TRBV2	ASRTSGRAGLDEQF
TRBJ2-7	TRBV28	ASSPPTGAYRYEQY
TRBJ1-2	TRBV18	ASSREWDNYGYT
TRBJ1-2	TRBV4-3	ASSQTGGSDYGYT
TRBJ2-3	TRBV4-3	ASSQLVGQGQADTQY
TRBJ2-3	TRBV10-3	AIRLAGGPEVDTQY
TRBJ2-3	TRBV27	ASSFQDTQY
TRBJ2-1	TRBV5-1	ASSEPLAYRNNEQF
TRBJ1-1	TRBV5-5	ASSLQGTNTEAF
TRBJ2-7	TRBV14	ASSPRILHEQY
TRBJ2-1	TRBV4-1	ASSFYSFPYNEQF
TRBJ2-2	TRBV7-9	ASSSQGGTANTGELF
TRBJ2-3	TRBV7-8	ASSSNTDTQY
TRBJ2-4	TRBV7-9	ASTDQGPGGIQY
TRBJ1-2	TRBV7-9	ASSSTGTGPGYT
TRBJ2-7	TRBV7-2	ASSLEPRYEQY
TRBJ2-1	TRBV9	ASSVAGTVNEQF
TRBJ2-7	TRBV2	AAGGTKYEQY
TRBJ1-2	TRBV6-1	ASSVGQGNYGYT
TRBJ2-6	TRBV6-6	ASSQGSGANVLT
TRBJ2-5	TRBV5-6	ASSLGTGPPQETQY
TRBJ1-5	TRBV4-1	ASSQEAHGGQPQH
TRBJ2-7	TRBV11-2	ASSVDRELRLYEQY
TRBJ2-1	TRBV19	ASSTTATYNEQF
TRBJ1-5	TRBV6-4	ASSGLSGNRDSNQPQH